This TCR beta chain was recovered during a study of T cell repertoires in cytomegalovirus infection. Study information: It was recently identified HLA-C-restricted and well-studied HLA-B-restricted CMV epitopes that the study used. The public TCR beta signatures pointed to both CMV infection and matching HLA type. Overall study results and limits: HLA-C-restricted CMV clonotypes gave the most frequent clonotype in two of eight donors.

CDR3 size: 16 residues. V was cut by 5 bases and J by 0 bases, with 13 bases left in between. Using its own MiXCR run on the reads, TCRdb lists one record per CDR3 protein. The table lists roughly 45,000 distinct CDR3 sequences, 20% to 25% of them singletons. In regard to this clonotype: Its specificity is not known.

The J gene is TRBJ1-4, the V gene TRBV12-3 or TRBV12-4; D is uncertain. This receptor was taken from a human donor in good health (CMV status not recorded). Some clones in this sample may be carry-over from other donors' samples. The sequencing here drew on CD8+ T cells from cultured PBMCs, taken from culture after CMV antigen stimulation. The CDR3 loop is CASSARQIATNEKLFF. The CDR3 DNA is TGTGCCAGCAGTGCCCGGCAGATCGCAACTAATGAAAAACTGTTTTTT.